This T cell receptor beta chain originates from a study of chemoradiotherapy in HPV16-positive cancers. The data were produced by immunoSEQ multiplex PCR, yet TCRdb's version contains in-frame clones alone and is incomplete. The sample contains 7,000 or so clones, 60% to 85% of which appear only once. This CDR3 contains 15 residues. Germline V gives CDR1 SGHKS, CDR2 YYEKEE (reference sequence). V was trimmed by 2 bases and J by 4 bases, leaving 15 bases between them. This receptor was taken from a human donor with HPV-associated anogenital cancer. Collection took place from a patient who underwent chemoradiotherapy. The chain uses TRBV5-5 and TRBJ1-2, with unresolved D. As DNA, the CDR3 is TGTGCCAGCAGCTTAGAGCAGGATATACGCTATGGCTACACCTTC. Residues: CASSLEQDIRYGYTF.